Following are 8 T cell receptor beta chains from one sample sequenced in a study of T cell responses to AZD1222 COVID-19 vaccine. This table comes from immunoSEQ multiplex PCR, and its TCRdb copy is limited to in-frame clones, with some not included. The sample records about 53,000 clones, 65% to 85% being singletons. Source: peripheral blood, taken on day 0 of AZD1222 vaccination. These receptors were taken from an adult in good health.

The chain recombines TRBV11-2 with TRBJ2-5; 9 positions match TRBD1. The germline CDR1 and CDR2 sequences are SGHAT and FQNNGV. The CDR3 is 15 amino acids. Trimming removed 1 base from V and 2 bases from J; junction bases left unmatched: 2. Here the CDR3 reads CASSLVGTGQETQYF. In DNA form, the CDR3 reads TGTGCCAGCAGCTTAGTGGGGACAGGGCAAGAGACCCAGTACTTC.

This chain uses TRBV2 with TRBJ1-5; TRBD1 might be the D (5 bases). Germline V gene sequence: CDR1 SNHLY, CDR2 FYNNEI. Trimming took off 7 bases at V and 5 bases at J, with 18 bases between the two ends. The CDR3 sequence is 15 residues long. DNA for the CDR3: TGTGCCAGCAATGGCGACAGACTTCTATATCAGCCCCAGCATTTT. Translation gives CASNGDRLLYQPQHF.

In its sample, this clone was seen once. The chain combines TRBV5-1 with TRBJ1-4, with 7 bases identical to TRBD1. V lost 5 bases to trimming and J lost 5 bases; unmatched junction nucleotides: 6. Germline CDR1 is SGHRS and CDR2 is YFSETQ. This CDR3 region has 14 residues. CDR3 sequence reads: CASRTGTANEKLFF. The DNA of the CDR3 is TGCGCCAGCAGGACCGGGACAGCGAATGAAAAACTGTTTTTT.

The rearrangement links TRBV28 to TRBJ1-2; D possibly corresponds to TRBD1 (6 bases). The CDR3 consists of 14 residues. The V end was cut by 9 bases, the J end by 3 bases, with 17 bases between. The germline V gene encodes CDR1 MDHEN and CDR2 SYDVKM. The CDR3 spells CASMPGGRDYGYTF. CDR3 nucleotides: TGTGCCAGTATGCCTGGGGGGCGGGACTATGGCTACACCTTC.

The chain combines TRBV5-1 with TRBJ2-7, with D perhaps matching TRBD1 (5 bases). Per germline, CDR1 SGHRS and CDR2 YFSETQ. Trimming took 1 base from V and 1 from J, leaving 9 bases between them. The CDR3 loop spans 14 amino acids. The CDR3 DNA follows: TGCGCCAGCAGCTTGACAGGATTTTCCTACGAGCAGTACTTC. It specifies CASSLTGFSYEQYF.

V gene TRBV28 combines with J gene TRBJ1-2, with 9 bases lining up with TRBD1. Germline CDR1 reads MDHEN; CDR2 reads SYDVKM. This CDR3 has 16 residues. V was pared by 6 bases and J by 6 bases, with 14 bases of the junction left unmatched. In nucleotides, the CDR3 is TGTGCCAGCAGACCTGCCGGGACAGGGAGGAGCAATGGCTACACCTTC. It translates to CASRPAGTGRSNGYTF.

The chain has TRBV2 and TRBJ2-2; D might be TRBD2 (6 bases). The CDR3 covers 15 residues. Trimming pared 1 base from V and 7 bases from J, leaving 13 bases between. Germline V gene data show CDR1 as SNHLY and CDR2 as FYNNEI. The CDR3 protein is CASSEVPGRDGELFF. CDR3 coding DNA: TGTGCCAGCAGTGAAGTTCCAGGGCGGGACGGGGAGCTGTTTTTT. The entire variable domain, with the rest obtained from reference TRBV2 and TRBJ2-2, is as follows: EPEVTQTPSHQVTQMGQEVILRCVPISNHLYFYWYRQILGQKVEFLVSFYNNEISEKSEIFDDQFSVERPDGSNFTLKIRSTKLEDSAMYFCASSEVPGRDGELFFGEGSRLTVL.

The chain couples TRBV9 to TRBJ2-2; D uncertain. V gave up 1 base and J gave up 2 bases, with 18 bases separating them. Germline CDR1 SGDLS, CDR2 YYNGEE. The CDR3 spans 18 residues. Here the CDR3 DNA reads TGTGCCAGCAGCGTACGGATCTCACTCAGTTCTAACACCGGGGAGCTGTTTTTT. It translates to CASSVRISLSSNTGELFF.